This T cell receptor (beta chain) was observed in a study of T cell responses to AZD1222 COVID-19 vaccine. Sequenced by immunoSEQ multiplex PCR; TCRdb stores in-frame clones only, minus some. The sample has tens of thousands of clones; roughly nine tenths are singletons. The study's findings and limits: With two AZD1222 doses given, Spike-specific TCR breadth and depth both rose. Reportedly, close to half of spike-specific TCRs are directed against unmutated variant regions.

A note on this clone: Its matching antigen is unknown.

Trimming took 3 bases from V and 8 from J; bases not matched to a gene: 6. Germline V gene sequence: CDR1 MDHEN, CDR2 SYDVKM. The CDR3 spans 14 residues. The source was peripheral blood, collected on day 0 of AZD1222 vaccination. This receptor was taken from an adult in good health. The chain joins TRBV28 to TRBJ2-1, with 8 positions matching TRBD2. The CDR3 coding sequence is TGTGCCAGCAGTTTCCGGGGGGGGCCAGATGAGCAGTTCTTC. Translated, it gives CASSFRGGPDEQFF.